This T cell receptor beta chain was sequenced for a study of Ad26.COV2.S vaccination and SARS-CoV-2 variants. Noted treatment: some 20 received Ad26.COV2.S at low or high dose, single or two shots; about 5 received placebo; per-sample allocation not given. Sampling occurred on day 63 after the first vaccine or placebo injection. The assay was immunoSEQ multiplex PCR, and TCRdb's table has in-frame clones only and misses some. The sample shows roughly 700,000 clones, 80% to 90% of them seen only once. The CDR3 spans 13 residues. Trimming took 2 bases from V and 1 from J, leaving 4 bases between them. Germline CDR1 KGHSY, CDR2 FQNENV.

The receptor comes from a person aged 18-65 years who received the Ad26.COV2.S COVID-19 vaccine or a placebo. This chain joins TRBV16 and TRBJ2-3; D is unclear. This specimen consisted of peripheral blood, obtained in a trial of Ad26.COV2.S vaccine versus placebo. This CDR3 is CASSQVRTDTQYF. The CDR3 bases are TGTGCCAGCAGCCAAGTCCGCACAGATACGCAGTATTTT.